This TCR beta chain was captured in a study of neurological immune-mediated disorders. Time point defined: longitudinal time-point 3. From the 5' RACE reads, TCRdb called clonotypes with MiXCR, one entry per CDR3 protein. The sample lists approximately 89,000 distinct CDR3 sequences, 4.3% occurring once. V was trimmed by 0 bases and J by 7 bases, leaving 17 bases between them. Germline CDR1 reads SGHRS; CDR2 reads YFSETQ. The CDR3 covers 16 residues. The sample holds many counts of this clonotype. The chain recombines TRBV5-1 with TRBJ2-1; D might be TRBD2 (6 bases). The sequencing input was PBMCs. This TCR came from a woman aged 60-70 years with multiple sclerosis. The CDR3 reads CASSLAGLLTGNEQFF. In nucleotides, the CDR3 is TGCGCCAGCAGCTTGGCGGGACTCCTTACCGGGAATGAGCAGTTCTTC.